This paragraph covers one TCR beta chain sequence. Its specificity is not known. The data originate from a study of cytomegalovirus exposure and HLA in healthy donors. Study-level results: A classifier reportedly called cytomegalovirus status with high sensitivity and specificity. HLA allele associations emerged for some 16,000 TCR beta sequences in a later analysis, at 0.05 false discovery rate.

The CDR3 covers 16 residues. The V gene end was trimmed by 5 bases and the J gene end by 4 bases; junction bases not matched to a gene: 14. The germline CDR1 and CDR2 sequences are SEHNR and FQNEAQ (reference sequence). Use of 60 Vbeta and 13 Jbeta primers characterized the PCR. The table came from immunoSEQ multiplex PCR; TCRdb's copy has only in-frame clones and leaves some out. The top ten clones hold 0.22% of a sample with approximately 220,000 clones, 70% to 80% of them seen once. This rearrangement joins TRBV7-9 to TRBJ2-7; 7 nucleotides align to TRBD1. Material: PBMCs. The origin of this receptor is a girl aged 2 to 9 in good health and CMV-seronegative. Here the CDR3 reads CASSPIGDSFYYEQYF. CDR3 nucleotides: TGTGCCAGCAGCCCTATTGGGGACAGTTTTTATTACGAGCAGTACTTC.